This is a list of T cell receptor beta chains from one sample in a study of T cell responses to AZD1222 COVID-19 vaccine. Sequencing used immunoSEQ multiplex PCR; TCRdb keeps in-frame clones, though not all of them. The sample yields approximately 150,000 clones, roughly 87% seen once. The sample consisted of peripheral blood, taken 28 days after the second AZD1222 dose. Source of these receptors: an adult who received the AZD1222 COVID-19 vaccine. CDR3s include the opening cysteine and the closing phenylalanine or tryptophan. Fields, in order: D gene, V gene, J gene, CDR3 protein. D genes are given only for firm matches.

TRBD1,TRBV19,TRBJ1-1,CASSPTGENTEAFF
TRBD2,TRBV28,TRBJ2-7,CASSTGTSGREQYF
-,TRBV7-2,TRBJ2-5,CASSSTQGRWETQYF
TRBD2,TRBV4-1,TRBJ2-1,CASSQGDSGGPLHNEQFF
-,TRBV28,TRBJ1-2,CASRGLVSEPVYYGYTF
TRBD2,TRBV11-2,TRBJ2-2,CASSLEASGGNTGELFF
-,TRBV5-1,TRBJ1-1,CASSLAGGNTEAFF
-,TRBV6-5,TRBJ1-5,CASTQSVDGNQPQHF
-,TRBV18,TRBJ1-6,CASSPVDYNSPLHF
-,TRBV3-1/TRBV3-2,TRBJ1-2,CASSQAARGNYGYTF
-,TRBV2,TRBJ1-5,CASSEAPGRGAQHF
-,TRBV6-5,TRBJ1-5,CASSEVPSNQPQHF
-,TRBV6-1,TRBJ2-7,CASSDLGGAYEQYF
-,TRBV28,TRBJ1-5,CASSFAARGTFNQPQHF
TRBD1,TRBV27,TRBJ2-7,CASSHGQGSYEQYF
TRBD1,TRBV18,TRBJ1-5,CASSARDRGTTNQPQHF
-,TRBV30,TRBJ1-2,CAWRKADGYTF
TRBD2,TRBV3-1/TRBV3-2,TRBJ2-5,CASSQRLAGGQETQYF
TRBD1,TRBV19,TRBJ2-6,CASTSTSPGQGYSGANVLTF
-,TRBV4-3,TRBJ1-1,CASSQEGAGQGSEAFF
-,TRBV4-1,TRBJ2-7,CASSQVPGGAYEQYF
-,TRBV28,TRBJ2-3,CASSFSARSSTDTQYF
TRBD1,TRBV28,TRBJ2-1,CASSLPHTGGEQFF
-,TRBV7-6,TRBJ1-1,CASSLNIHRRDTEAFF
TRBD1,TRBV29-1,TRBJ1-6,CSVGQGGDSPLHF
-,TRBV27,TRBJ1-6,CASSPTYRFENSPLHF
TRBD1,TRBV19,TRBJ2-1,CASTQGVNEQFF
-,TRBV28,TRBJ1-5,CASTLNSNQPQHF
-,TRBV14,TRBJ1-1,CASSQIGQQNTEAFF